Included here is one T cell receptor (beta chain) sequence, with context. Its antigen is unknown. The libraries were made with immunoSEQ v3.0 at survey level. Measured with immunoSEQ multiplex PCR; TCRdb has only the in-frame clones, and not every one. The data hold about 39,000 clones, with roughly 90% observed a single time. The data were taken from a study of long-term antiretroviral therapy in people with HIV. The germline V gene has CDR1 LNHDA and CDR2 SQIVND (reference sequence). This CDR3 region has 14 residues. J gave up 2 bases and V 1 base, and 2 bases lay outside the gene matches. Study-wide results and limits: Even long-term ART left TRB diversity below transplant donor controls, despite gains. Whereas controls had wider CDR3 length ranges, HIV repertoires had narrower ones.

For each donor, at least one pre-ART and at least two post-ART PBMC samples were available. The V and J genes are TRBV19 and TRBJ2-7; 7 nucleotides line up with TRBD1. The specimen comprised unsorted PBMCs, sampled just before starting antiretroviral therapy. This receptor was obtained from a woman aged 18-30 years with HIV. Here the CDR3 reads CASSIGGTAYEQYF. The DNA for the CDR3 is TGTGCCAGTAGTATAGGTGGGACAGCCTACGAGCAGTACTTC.